This entry lists 27 T cell receptor beta chains sequenced from one sample in a study of early T cells in non-severe SARS-CoV-2 infection. TCRdb redid the calling of the 5' RACE reads with MiXCR, one entry per CDR3 protein. Here the sample spans 85,000 to 100,000 distinct CDR3 sequences, about 15% being singletons. The sequenced sample consisted of whole blood. These TCRs come from an adult who was a healthcare worker with PCR-confirmed SARS-CoV-2 infection or an uninfected control (not recorded which).

The chain combines TRBV2 with TRBJ1-5; no firm D call. The length of the CDR3 is 14 residues. Germline V gene data show CDR1 as SNHLY and CDR2 as FYNNEI. Trimming stripped 5 bases from V and 2 bases from J, with 10 bases between. Here the CDR3 reads CASSWSMGNQPQHF. The CDR3 nucleotides are TGTGCCAGCAGTTGGAGTATGGGCAATCAGCCCCAGCATTTT.

This clonotype was seen repeatedly, ten times or more. The chain has TRBV29-1 and TRBJ1-2, with 8 bases matching TRBD1. The CDR3 covers 12 residues. Germline lookup yields CDR1 SQVTM and CDR2 ANQGSEA. V shed 4 bases and J 7 bases; nucleotides not matched to a gene: 5. The DNA of the CDR3 is TGCAGCGTTGGGACAGGGTGGAGTGGCTACACCTTC. As protein: CSVGTGWSGYTF.

This clonotype was counted between two and nine times. The chain links TRBV29-1 to TRBJ2-5; maybe TRBD2 (5 bases). CDR3 size: 15 residues. Germline V gene lookup returns CDR1 SQVTM and CDR2 ANQGSEA. V was cut by 2 bases and J by 2 bases, with 15 bases left in between. The CDR3 region is CSVEFRATTQETQYF. The CDR3 nucleotides are TGCAGCGTTGAATTTCGCGCGACTACACAAGAGACCCAGTACTTC.

V is TRBV10-1 and J is TRBJ2-1; TRBD2 matches at 8 bases. The CDR3 totals 15 residues. Trimming cost V 4 bases and J 8 bases; bases outside gene matches: 10. Germline CDR1 WNHNN, CDR2 SYGVQD (reference sequence). This CDR3 reads CASSGFGTRVYEQFF. The CDR3 DNA follows: TGCGCCAGCAGTGGTTTTGGGACTAGAGTATATGAGCAGTTCTTC.

This clonotype appeared a few times. The J gene is TRBJ2-7, the V gene TRBV12-3 or TRBV12-4; 8 bases agree with TRBD1. The CDR3 has 14 amino acids. After removal of 7 bases from V and 1 base from J, the junction contained 6 bases not matched to a gene. The CDR3 DNA follows: TGTGCCAGCAAGGGGCAGGGGGCATCCTACGAGCAGTACTTC. As protein: CASKGQGASYEQYF.

This chain links TRBV5-4 with TRBJ1-6; D is ambiguous. The V end lost 0 bases, the J end lost 7 bases, and 14 bases lay between the germline ends. The CDR3 has 16 amino acids. Germline V lookup: CDR1 SGHNT, CDR2 YYREEE (reference sequence). This CDR3 is CASSLAPGGRNSPLHF. DNA of the CDR3: TGTGCCAGCAGCTTGGCCCCCGGAGGCAGGAATTCACCCCTCCACTTT.

The chain has TRBV10-3 and TRBJ1-2, with TRBD1 identical over 8 bases. The CDR3 consists of 13 residues. V lost 3 bases, J lost 3 bases, and 0 bases stayed unmatched. Per the germline V gene, CDR1 is ENHRY and CDR2 is SYGVKD. In DNA, the CDR3 is TGTGCCATCAGTGAACAGGGGGACTATGGCTACACCTTC. Its protein is CAISEQGDYGYTF.

This chain joins TRBV12-3 or TRBV12-4 and TRBJ2-2, with 8 positions matching TRBD1. Unmatched junction bases numbered 7, after V lost 6 bases and J lost 7 bases. There are 14 residues in the CDR3. The CDR3 spells CASRGQVVSGELFF. CDR3 in DNA: TGTGCCAGCAGGGGACAGGTGGTTAGCGGGGAGCTGTTTTTT.

The chain couples TRBV5-5 to TRBJ1-4; maybe TRBD1 (5 bases). This CDR3 region has 15 residues. CDR1 is SGHKS, CDR2 YYEKEE, per germline (reference sequence). Trimming took 2 bases from V and 8 from J, leaving 16 bases between them. The CDR3 coding sequence is TGTGCCAGCAGCTTCAGAGTGGGGCTTGGGGAAAAACTGTTTTTT. This gives the protein CASSFRVGLGEKLFF.

This chain uses TRBV11-2 with TRBJ2-7; TRBD2 agrees at 12 bases. Germline V gene lookup returns CDR1 SGHAT and CDR2 FQNNGV. The ends lost 5 bases at V and 5 bases at J; junction bases unmatched: 10. CDR3 length: 16 amino acids. In DNA, the CDR3 is TGTGCCAGCAGCCCTGCTGGACTAGCGGGATCCAACGAGCAGTACTTC. Its translation: CASSPAGLAGSNEQYF.

This clonotype came up a few times. V is TRBV7-6 and J is TRBJ2-1; TRBD2 matches 11 bases. The CDR3 covers 15 residues. Looked up from germline, CDR1 is SGHVS and CDR2 is FNYEAQ. V shed 6 bases and J 4 bases; nucleotides not matched to a gene: 5. CDR3 sequence (DNA): TGTGCCAGCAGGTCCGGGACTAGCGGATACAATGAGCAGTTCTTC. Amino acid sequence: CASRSGTSGYNEQFF.

CDR3 amino acids: CSAVAGGILETQYF. CDR3 in DNA: TGCAGTGCTGTAGCGGGGGGGATACTCGAGACCCAGTACTTC. The chain employs TRBV20-1 and TRBJ2-5, with TRBD2 identical over 11 bases. This CDR3 is built from 14 residues. V was pared by 5 bases and J by 5 bases, with 7 bases of the junction left unmatched. CDR1 is DFQATT, CDR2 SNEGSKA, per germline (reference sequence).

There are a few counts of this clonotype. This chain links TRBV12-5 with TRBJ2-2; D unclear. Trimming pared 7 bases from V and 10 bases from J, leaving 10 bases between. CDR1 is LGHNT, CDR2 FRNRAP, per germline. There are 11 residues in the CDR3. CDR3 in amino acids: CASALTTELFF. CDR3 DNA sequence: TGTGCTAGTGCCCTCACCACGGAGCTGTTTTTT.

This clonotype was counted at least ten times. The rearrangement links TRBV12-3 or TRBV12-4 to TRBJ1-2; no reliable D call. The CDR3 has 13 residues. Trimming removed 10 bases at V and 8 bases at J, with 20 bases between. The CDR3 loop reads CATSTGRREGYTF. CDR3 in DNA: TGTGCCACCTCTACCGGCAGACGGGAAGGCTACACCTTC.

The genes are TRBV5-1 and TRBJ2-3, with unresolved D. The CDR3 consists of 14 residues. V shed 0 bases and J shed 0 bases, with 5 bases lying between them. The germline V gene has CDR1 SGHRS and CDR2 YFSETQ. The CDR3 loop reads CASSLDGSTDTQYF. The CDR3 DNA reads TGCGCCAGCAGCTTGGACGGGAGCACAGATACGCAGTATTTT.

This clonotype occurred a few times. The chain couples TRBV28 to TRBJ2-2, with D tentatively TRBD1 or TRBD2 (6 bases each). CDR1 is MDHEN and CDR2 is SYDVKM in the germline V gene. Trimming took off 8 bases at V and 6 bases at J, with 19 bases between the two ends. The CDR3 is 15 amino acids. The CDR3 region has the DNA TGTGCCAGCGGCCAACTTTGGGGGGCACCCGGGGAGCTGTTTTTT. Residues: CASGQLWGAPGELFF.

The CDR3 reads CASSLNAGYSNQPQHF. The CDR3 DNA sequence: TGTGCCAGCAGCCTTAACGCCGGGTATAGCAATCAGCCCCAGCATTTT. The rearrangement joins TRBV27 to TRBJ1-5; no reliable D call. Germline V gene lookup returns CDR1 MNHEY and CDR2 SMNVEV (reference sequence). CDR3 length: 16 amino acids. V gave up 6 bases and J gave up 0 bases, with 15 bases separating them.

This clonotype was detected only a few times. V is TRBV20-1 and J is TRBJ2-5; 9 bases match TRBD2. Germline values: CDR1 DFQATT, CDR2 SNEGSKA (reference sequence). The V gene end was trimmed by 1 base and the J gene end by 5 bases; junction bases not matched to a gene: 2. The CDR3 is made up of 13 amino acids. CDR3 sequence: CSARGTSVETQYF. CDR3 DNA: TGCAGTGCTAGAGGGACTAGCGTGGAGACCCAGTACTTC.

A few counts support this clonotype. The chain recombines TRBV30 with TRBJ2-3; D not certain. In germline, CDR1 is GTSNPN, CDR2 SVGIG (reference sequence). Trimming cost V 5 bases and J 1 base, with 7 bases left between them. This CDR3 region has 12 residues. CDR3 coding DNA: TGTGCCTGGTCATTCGGCACAGATACGCAGTATTTT. Translated: CAWSFGTDTQYF.

This clonotype was seen at least ten times. The chain uses TRBV7-9 and TRBJ1-1; D unclear. Per the germline V gene, CDR1 is SEHNR and CDR2 is FQNEAQ (reference sequence). V was trimmed by 1 base and J by 1 base, leaving 10 bases between them. CDR3 length: 15 residues. This CDR3 reads CASSLVSTANTEAFF. CDR3 bases: TGTGCCAGCAGCTTAGTTAGTACGGCGAACACTGAAGCTTTCTTT.

V and J are TRBV3-1 and TRBJ1-1, with D possibly being TRBD1 (5 bases). This CDR3 has 17 amino acids. V lost 4 bases to trimming and J lost 5 bases, with 23 bases between them. Germline lookup yields CDR1 LGHDT and CDR2 YNNKEL (reference sequence). The CDR3 DNA sequence: TGTGCCAGCAGCCTAGTACGCGGGGGAGGATGGGGAACTGAAGCTTTCTTT. It codes for CASSLVRGGGWGTEAFF.

This chain connects TRBV7-9 to TRBJ2-3; D call uncertain. This CDR3 comprises 13 residues. Germline V gene lookup returns CDR1 SEHNR and CDR2 FQNEAQ (reference sequence). V gave up 6 bases and J gave up 2 bases, with 9 bases separating them. The CDR3 nucleotides are TGTGCCAGCAGACCAAAACTCACAGATACGCAGTATTTT. Protein sequence: CASRPKLTDTQYF.

The chain has TRBV7-9 and TRBJ2-1, with no clear D. This CDR3 has 11 residues. Per germline, CDR1 SEHNR and CDR2 FQNEAQ (reference sequence). V was trimmed by 1 base and J by 10 bases, leaving 5 bases between them. CDR3 in DNA: TGTGCCAGCAGCTTAGTCGAAGAGCAGTTCTTC. It specifies CASSLVEEQFF.

This rearrangement joins TRBV6-1 to TRBJ2-1; 8 positions match TRBD2. V shed 10 bases, J shed 0 bases, and the junction held 5 bases outside the gene matches. The CDR3 loop spans 14 amino acids. Germline CDR1 and CDR2: MNHNS and SASEGT. The CDR3 loop is CATTAGDSYNEQFF. The CDR3 nucleotides are TGTGCCACTACAGCGGGAGACTCCTACAATGAGCAGTTCTTC.

The chain uses TRBV20-1 and TRBJ2-7; 7 positions match TRBD2. CDR1 is DFQATT, CDR2 SNEGSKA, per germline (reference sequence). The CDR3 covers 14 residues. V was pared by 6 bases and J by 4 bases, with 12 bases of the junction left unmatched. CDR3 amino acids: CSAPPPGRQYEQYF. For the CDR3, the DNA is TGCAGTGCGCCCCCCCCCGGGAGGCAATACGAGCAGTACTTC.

This chain joins TRBV6-2 or TRBV6-3 and TRBJ2-3, with no clear D. Trimming stripped 7 bases from V and 2 bases from J, with 10 bases between. The CDR3 has 13 amino acids. CDR1 and CDR2 from the germline V gene are MNHEY and SVGEGT. The CDR3 region has the DNA TGTGCCAGCAAAAGAACCGCCACAGATACGCAGTATTTT. Protein product: CASKRTATDTQYF.

The CDR3 loop is CASSLGGAGGGETQYF. The CDR3 DNA sequence: TGTGCCAGCAGTTTAGGAGGTGCGGGGGGAGGAGAGACCCAGTACTTC. The chain has TRBV27 and TRBJ2-5; 8 nucleotides align to TRBD2. The CDR3 spans 16 residues. The germline CDR1 and CDR2 sequences are MNHEY and SMNVEV (reference sequence). Germline trimming cut 2 bases from V and 4 bases from J; bases unmatched to any gene: 9.